The clone carrying this TCR beta chain was detected once. No antigen is known for it. Possible read error: a much larger clone is one base away. Both TRBC1 and TRBC2 were covered by a beta constant-region primer of two equimolar oligonucleotides. TCRdb analysed the UMI-ligation and nested PCR reads with MiXCR anew, one entry per CDR3 protein. Of more than 35,000 distinct CDR3 sequences listed, 13% are singletons. The data belong to a study of naive and memory T cell subsets. Four subsets defined by CD45RA and CD27 were sorted after CD3, CD4, CD8 and live/dead staining. Findings and caveats of the study: TCR counts from RNA may reflect activation-linked expression changes. Each distinct alpha or beta sequence counts as one clonotype.

Germline V gives CDR1 SGHTA, CDR2 FQGNSA. The V end lost 2 bases, the J end lost 1 base, and 19 bases lay between the germline ends. The CDR3 is 18 residues long. Sequencing input: effector memory CD4+ T cells from blood. Subset described: effector memory, CD45RA- CD27-. This chain joins TRBV7-2 and TRBJ2-3; tentatively, D is TRBD2 (6 bases). The receptor comes from a human donor in good health. The CDR3 region has the DNA TGTGCCAGCAGCTTATATTCCTCTCGGGGCGGGGGCACAGATACGCAGTATTTT. Residues: CASSLYSSRGGGTDTQYF.